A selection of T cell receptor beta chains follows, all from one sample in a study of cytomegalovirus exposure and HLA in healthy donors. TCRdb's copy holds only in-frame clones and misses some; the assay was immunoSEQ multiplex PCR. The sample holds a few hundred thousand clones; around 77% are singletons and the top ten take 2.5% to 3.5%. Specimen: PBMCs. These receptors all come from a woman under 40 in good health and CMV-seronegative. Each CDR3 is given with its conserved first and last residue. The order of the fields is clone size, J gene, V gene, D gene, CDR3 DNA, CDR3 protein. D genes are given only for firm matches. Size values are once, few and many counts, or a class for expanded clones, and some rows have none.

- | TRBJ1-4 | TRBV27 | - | TGTGCCAGCAGCCCTTCCCCAAACAGGGCAACTAATGAAAAACTGTTTTTT | CASSPSPNRATNEKLFF
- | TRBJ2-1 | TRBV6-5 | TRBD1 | TGTGCCAGCAGTTCCGGGCAGGGGGATGGGAATGAGCAGTTCTTC | CASSSGQGDGNEQFF
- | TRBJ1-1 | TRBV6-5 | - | TGTGCCAGCAGCCCTATAACAGTGAACACTGAAGCTTTCTTT | CASSPITVNTEAFF
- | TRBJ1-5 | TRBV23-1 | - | TGCGCCAGCAGTCAGCGTTTCCAGGGGCGAGAGAATCAGCCCCAGCATTTT | CASSQRFQGRENQPQHF
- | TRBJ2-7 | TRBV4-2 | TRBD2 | TGTGCCAGCAGCCAAGTTAGCGGGGGGAGCTCCTACGAGCAGTACTTC | CASSQVSGGSSYEQYF
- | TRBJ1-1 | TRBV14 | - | TGTGCCAGCAGCCAAAACGTCGCCCCGGGGACTGAAGCTTTCTTT | CASSQNVAPGTEAFF
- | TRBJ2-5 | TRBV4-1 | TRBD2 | TGCGCCAGCAGCCAAGAGACTAGCGGGAGAATAGGGCTCCAAGAGACCCAGTACTTC | CASSQETSGRIGLQETQYF
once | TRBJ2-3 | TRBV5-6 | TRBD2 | TGTGCCAGCAGCTTGGGAGCAGCGGGGGGGCCTAGCACAGATACGCAGTATTTT | CASSLGAAGGPSTDTQYF
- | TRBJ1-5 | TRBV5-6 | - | TGTGCCAGCAGCTTGGGGACAGTCTATAGCAATCAGCCCCAGCATTTT | CASSLGTVYSNQPQHF
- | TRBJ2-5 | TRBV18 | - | TGTGCCAGCTCACCACCGTCAAGGGGAGGGGGAGAGACCCAGTACTTC | CASSPPSRGGGETQYF
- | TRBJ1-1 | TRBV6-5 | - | TGTGCCAGCAGTTTTCATAGGGGCACTGAAGCTTTCTTT | CASSFHRGTEAFF
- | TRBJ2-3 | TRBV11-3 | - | TGTGCCAGCAGCTTTGACAGGTTTAGAGATACGCAGTATTTT | CASSFDRFRDTQYF
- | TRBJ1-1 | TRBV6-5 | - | TGTGCCAGCAGTCCTTATATGAACACTGAAGCTTTCTTT | CASSPYMNTEAFF
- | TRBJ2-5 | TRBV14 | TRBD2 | TGTGCCAGCAGCCAACAGGGACTAGCGCAGTACTTC | CASSQQGLAQYF
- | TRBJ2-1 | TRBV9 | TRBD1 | TGTGCCAGCAGCGTAGAAGCGACAGGGGCGTACAATGAGCAGTTCTTC | CASSVEATGAYNEQFF
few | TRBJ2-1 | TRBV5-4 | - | TGTGCCAGCAGCCCTGACAGCTCCTACAATGAGCAGTTCTTC | CASSPDSSYNEQFF
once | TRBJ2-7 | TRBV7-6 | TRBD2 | TGTGCCAGCAGTCTAGCGGGAGGGCCCGCGACGTTCTCCGAGCAGTACTTC | CASSLAGGPATFSEQYF
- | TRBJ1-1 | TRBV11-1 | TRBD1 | TGTGCCAGCAGCGTCGGACAGGAGGCCTCGATGAACACTGAAGCTTTCTTT | CASSVGQEASMNTEAFF
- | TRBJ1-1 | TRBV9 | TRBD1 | TGTGCCAGCAGCGTAACAGGGGGCAGGACTGAAGCTTTCTTT | CASSVTGGRTEAFF